The 21 T cell receptor beta chains in this list originate from one sample, sequenced in a study of PD-1 blockade in classical Hodgkin lymphoma. The time point here: cycle 4 day 1 (C4D1), after less than 7 weeks of nivolumab. Every patient relapsed after autologous stem cell transplantation, and brentuximab vedotin exposure varied. TCRdb's table, derived via immunoSEQ multiplex PCR, lists solely in-frame clones and lacks some. The data show about 50,000 clones, roughly 80% seen once. Specimen: peripheral blood mononuclear cells (PBMCs), collected before the fourth cycle of nivolumab. The receptor source for this set is a human donor with classical Hodgkin lymphoma.

Points on this clone: A junction boundary mismatches the germline segment, possibly from a read error. The chain employs TRBV6-6 and TRBJ2-5; weak D call: TRBD2 (6 bases). Germline V CDR1 and CDR2: MNHNY, SVGAGI (reference sequence). The CDR3 covers 9 residues. In DNA form, the CDR3 reads TGCGCCAGCGGGGAGACCCAGTACTTC. Amino acid sequence: CASGETQYF.

The J gene is TRBJ2-1, the V gene TRBV5-1, with 8 bases aligning to TRBD2. The CDR3 length is 16 residues. The germline V gene encodes CDR1 SGHRS and CDR2 YFSETQ. V was pared by 3 bases and J by 0 bases, with 5 bases of the junction left unmatched. Written as DNA, the CDR3 is TGCGCCAGCAGCTCACTAGCGGCCAGCTCCTACAATGAGCAGTTCTTC. Its protein is CASSSLAASSYNEQFF. Drawing the rest from reference TRBV5-1 and TRBJ2-1, the complete variable domain is KAGVTQTPRYLIKTRGQQVTLSCSPISGHRSVSWYQQTPGQGLQFLFEYFSETQRNKGNFPGRFSGRQFSNSRSEMNVSTLELGDSALYLCASSSLAASSYNEQFFGPGTRLTVL.

This clone has just one count. The V call is TRBV9, the J call TRBJ2-1; no firm D call. CDR1 and CDR2 from the germline V gene are SGDLS and YYNGEE. The germline V and J ends were trimmed by 0 bases and 15 bases, with 16 bases remaining between them. The CDR3 runs 13 residues. The CDR3 here is CASSVEAGPPTFF. The CDR3 DNA reads TGTGCCAGCAGCGTAGAAGCCGGGCCCCCCACGTTCTTC. Complete variable domain (other parts from reference TRBV9 and TRBJ2-1): DSGVTQTPKHLITATGQRVTLRCSPRSGDLSVYWYQQSLDQGLQFLIQYYNGEERAKGNILERFSAQQFPDLHSELNLSSLELGDSALYFCASSVEAGPPTFFGPGTRLTVL.

This chain links TRBV7-9 with TRBJ2-3; 7 bases match TRBD1. V lost 1 base, J lost 6 bases, and 7 bases stayed unmatched. CDR1 and CDR2 from the germline V gene are SEHNR and FQNEAQ (reference sequence). The CDR3 runs to 15 residues. CDR3 bases: TGTGCCAGCAGCTTAGGGGACAGATCGGGGGATACGCAGTATTTT. This encodes CASSLGDRSGDTQYF.

V gene TRBV5-8 combines with J gene TRBJ1-5; D unclear. In germline, CDR1 is SGHTS, CDR2 YDEGEE. The CDR3 is 17 residues long. V lost 1 base and J 5 bases, leaving 19 bases between the germline ends. CDR3 loop: CASSLLFSWGGDQPQHF. DNA for the CDR3: TGTGCCAGCAGCTTGTTATTCTCTTGGGGTGGTGATCAGCCCCAGCATTTT.

This chain links TRBV19 with TRBJ2-1; tentative D call: TRBD1 (5 bases). The germline V and J ends were trimmed by 3 bases and 0 bases, with 12 bases remaining between them. The CDR3 loop spans 16 amino acids. The germline V gene has CDR1 LNHDA and CDR2 SQIVND (reference sequence). CDR3 sequence: CASSIRSQGSYNEQFF. The CDR3 nucleotides are TGTGCCAGTAGTATTCGGAGTCAGGGCTCCTACAATGAGCAGTTCTTC.

The chain links TRBV6-1 to TRBJ2-3, with 9 bases fitting TRBD1. The CDR3 runs 15 residues. Losses at the gene ends were 2 bases for V and 6 bases for J; bases not matched to a gene: 6. CDR1 MNHNS and CDR2 SASEGT come from the germline V gene. CDR3 residues: CASSETTGGSDTQYF. DNA of the CDR3: TGTGCCAGCAGTGAAACCACAGGGGGCTCGGATACGCAGTATTTT.

The genes are TRBV5-4 and TRBJ1-1, with D possibly matching TRBD1 (5 bases). In germline, CDR1 is SGHNT, CDR2 YYREEE (reference sequence). V lost 0 bases and J lost 0, with 12 bases in between. The CDR3 runs 16 residues. CDR3 in amino acids: CASSLVGGTVNTEAFF. DNA for the CDR3: TGTGCCAGCAGCTTGGTGGGAGGGACGGTGAACACTGAAGCTTTCTTT.

The chain is built from TRBV7-9 and TRBJ1-2, with 8 bases identical to TRBD1. The CDR3 runs to 14 residues. J lost 10 bases, V lost 1 base, and 8 bases had no gene match. CDR1 is SEHNR and CDR2 is FQNEAQ in the germline V gene (reference sequence). The CDR3 DNA follows: TGTGCCAGCAGCTTAGGAGACAGGGGCTTACCCTACACCTTC. This codes for CASSLGDRGLPYTF.

This clone was detected only a few times. This chain uses TRBV5-4 with TRBJ2-1; a weak D match, TRBD2 (6 bases). The CDR3 has 15 amino acids. V lost 0 bases and J lost 5, with 12 bases in between. In germline, CDR1 is SGHNT, CDR2 YYREEE (reference sequence). The CDR3 loop is CASSLARRGHNEQFF. For the CDR3, the DNA is TGTGCCAGCAGCTTGGCTCGGCGGGGTCACAATGAGCAGTTCTTC.

V gene TRBV9 combines with J gene TRBJ1-3, with D unresolved. Germline-derived CDR1 and CDR2 are SGDLS and YYNGEE. The V end was cut by 4 bases, the J end by 2 bases, with 13 bases between. The CDR3 extends over 15 amino acids. This CDR3 reads CASSPAGLPGNTIYF. DNA for the CDR3: TGTGCCAGCAGCCCCGCGGGTCTTCCTGGAAACACCATATATTTT. Variable domain in full (rest from reference TRBV9 and TRBJ1-3): DSGVTQTPKHLITATGQRVTLRCSPRSGDLSVYWYQQSLDQGLQFLIQYYNGEERAKGNILERFSAQQFPDLHSELNLSSLELGDSALYFCASSPAGLPGNTIYFGEGSWLTVV.

This clone was detected only a few times. J is TRBJ1-2 and V is TRBV7-8, with 10 nucleotides matching TRBD1. Germline loops: CDR1 SGHVS, CDR2 FQNEAQ. V lost 5 bases and J lost 8; bases outside the gene matches: 14. This CDR3 spans 16 amino acids. The CDR3: CASSHRDRGRLKGYTF. In DNA, the CDR3 is TGTGCCAGCAGCCACCGGGACAGGGGACGACTAAAAGGCTACACCTTC.

The J gene is TRBJ2-5, the V gene TRBV5-1; TRBD1 is a possible D gene (5 bases). V shed 5 bases and J shed 1 base, with 9 bases lying between them. The CDR3 extends over 13 amino acids. The germline gives CDR1 SGHRS, CDR2 YFSETQ. CDR3 bases: TGCGCCAGCAGTTCCCAGGGCCAAGAGACCCAGTACTTC. Its translation is CASSSQGQETQYF.

This clone came up a few times. The chain couples TRBV6-5 to TRBJ1-4; D gene uncertain. This CDR3 comprises 13 residues. Germline CDR1 MNHEY, CDR2 SVGAGI. Trimming left V 5 bases short and J 3 bases short, with 7 bases between. The CDR3 loop reads CASSIGANEKLFF. CDR3 nucleotide sequence: TGTGCCAGCAGTATTGGGGCTAATGAAAAACTGTTTTTT.

This sequence joins TRBV5-4 and TRBJ2-5; 8 bases map to TRBD1. Losses at the gene ends were 0 bases for V and 4 bases for J; bases not matched to a gene: 8. This CDR3 has 16 amino acids. Germline assignment: CDR1 SGHNT and CDR2 YYREEE (reference sequence). As DNA, the CDR3 is TGTGCCAGCAGCTTGGGTACAGGGGGTTGGGGAGAGACCCAGTACTTC. It encodes CASSLGTGGWGETQYF.

This clone has only one observation. The V call is TRBV19, the J call TRBJ2-3; 7 nucleotides agree with TRBD1. The CDR3 loop spans 13 amino acids. Trimming took 5 bases from V and 4 from J; bases not matched to a gene: 3. Germline V gene sequence: CDR1 LNHDA, CDR2 SQIVND (reference sequence). The CDR3: CASSWQGADTQYF. DNA of the CDR3: TGTGCCAGTAGTTGGCAGGGGGCAGATACGCAGTATTTT. Looking up the rest from reference TRBV19 and TRBJ2-3 gives the full variable domain: DGGITQSPKYLFRKEGQNVTLSCEQNLNHDAMYWYRQDPGQGLRLIYYSQIVNDFQKGDIAEGYSVSREKKESFPLTVTSAQKNPTAFYLCASSWQGADTQYFGPGTRLTVL.

The rearrangement joins TRBV29-1 to TRBJ2-2; 7 nucleotides line up with TRBD2. The CDR3 runs to 13 residues. V shed 6 bases, J shed 2 bases, and the junction held 3 bases outside the gene matches. Germline V lookup: CDR1 SQVTM, CDR2 ANQGSEA. CDR3 residues: CSVAGPNTGELFF. CDR3 DNA: TGCAGCGTAGCGGGACCAAACACCGGGGAGCTGTTTTTT.

Written as DNA, the CDR3 is TGCGCCAGCAGCTTGGCGGCGGCTACGGGAGAGACCCAGTACTTC. Amino acid sequence: CASSLAAATGETQYF. The V and J genes are TRBV5-1 and TRBJ2-5, with no clear D. The length of the CDR3 is 15 residues. Germline lookup yields CDR1 SGHRS and CDR2 YFSETQ. Trimming removed 0 bases at V and 4 bases at J, with 13 bases between.

This clone was detected only once. The rearrangement links TRBV4-1 to TRBJ1-2; 8 bases align to TRBD1. The CDR3 extends over 17 amino acids. Germline V gives CDR1 MGHRA, CDR2 YSYEKL. V lost 4 bases to trimming and J lost 5 bases; unmatched junction nucleotides: 15. CDR3 nucleotides: TGCGCCAGCAGCCTCGTCCCGGGAGGACAGGGAGGTTATGGCTACACCTTC. The encoded protein is CASSLVPGGQGGYGYTF.

The V gene is TRBV30, the J gene TRBJ2-3; TRBD2 aligns across 8 bases. The CDR3 spans 15 residues. Germline CDR1 is GTSNPN and CDR2 is SVGIG (reference sequence). After removal of 4 bases from V and 4 bases from J, the junction contained 10 bases not matched to a gene. This CDR3 is CAWTIGGRSADTQYF. The CDR3 DNA reads TGTGCCTGGACCATCGGCGGGAGGTCAGCAGATACGCAGTATTTT.

This clone was found a few times. The chain joins TRBV2 to TRBJ2-1; no firm D call. Germline CDR1 SNHLY, CDR2 FYNNEI. CDR3 size: 13 residues. V lost 8 bases and J lost 8, with 16 bases in between. The CDR3 nucleotides read TGTGCCAGCGGTTGGTTGGCTTCGGATGAGCAGTTCTTC. It translates to CASGWLASDEQFF.